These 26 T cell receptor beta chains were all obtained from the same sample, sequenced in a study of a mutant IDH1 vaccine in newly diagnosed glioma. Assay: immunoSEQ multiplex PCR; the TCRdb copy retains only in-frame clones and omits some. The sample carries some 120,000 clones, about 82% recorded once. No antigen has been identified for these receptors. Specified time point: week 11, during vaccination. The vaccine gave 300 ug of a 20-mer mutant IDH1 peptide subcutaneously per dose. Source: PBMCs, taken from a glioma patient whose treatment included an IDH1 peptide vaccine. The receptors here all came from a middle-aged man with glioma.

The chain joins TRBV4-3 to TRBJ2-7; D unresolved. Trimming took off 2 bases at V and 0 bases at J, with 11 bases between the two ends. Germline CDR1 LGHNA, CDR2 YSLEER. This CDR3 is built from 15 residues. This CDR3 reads CASSQPLLSSYEQYF. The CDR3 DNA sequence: TGCGCCAGCAGCCAACCTCTACTGAGCTCCTACGAGCAGTACTTC.

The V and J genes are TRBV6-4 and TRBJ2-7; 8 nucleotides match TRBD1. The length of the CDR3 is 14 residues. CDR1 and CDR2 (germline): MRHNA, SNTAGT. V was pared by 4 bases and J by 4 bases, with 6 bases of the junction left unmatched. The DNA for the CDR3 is TGTGCCAGCAGTGGTAAGGACAGGGAGTACGAGCAGTACTTC. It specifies CASSGKDREYEQYF.

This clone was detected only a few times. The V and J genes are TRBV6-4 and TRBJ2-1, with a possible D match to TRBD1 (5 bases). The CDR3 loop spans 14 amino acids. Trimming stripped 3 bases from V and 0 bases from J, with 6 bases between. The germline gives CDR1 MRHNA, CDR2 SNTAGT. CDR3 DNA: TGTGCCAGCAGTGAAGGGGACTCCTACAATGAGCAGTTCTTC. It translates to CASSEGDSYNEQFF.

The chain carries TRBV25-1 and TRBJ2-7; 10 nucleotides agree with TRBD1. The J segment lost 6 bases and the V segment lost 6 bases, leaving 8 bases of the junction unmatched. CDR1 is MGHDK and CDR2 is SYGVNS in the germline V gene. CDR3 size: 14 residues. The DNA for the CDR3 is TGTGCCAGCAGAGGGACAGGGGAGATTGGCGAGCAGTACTTC. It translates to CASRGTGEIGEQYF.

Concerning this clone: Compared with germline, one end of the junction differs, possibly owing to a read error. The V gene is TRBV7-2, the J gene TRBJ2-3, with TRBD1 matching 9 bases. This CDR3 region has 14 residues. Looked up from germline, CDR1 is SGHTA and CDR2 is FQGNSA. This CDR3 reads CAGSPRTGADTQYF. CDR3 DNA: TGTGCCGGCAGCCCCAGGACAGGGGCAGATACGCAGTATTTT.

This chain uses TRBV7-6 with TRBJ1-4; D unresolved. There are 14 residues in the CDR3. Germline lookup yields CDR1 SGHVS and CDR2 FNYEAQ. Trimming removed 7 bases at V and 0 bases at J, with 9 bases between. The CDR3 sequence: CASTPGTTNEKLFF. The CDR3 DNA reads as TGTGCCAGCACCCCGGGAACAACTAATGAAAAACTGTTTTTT.

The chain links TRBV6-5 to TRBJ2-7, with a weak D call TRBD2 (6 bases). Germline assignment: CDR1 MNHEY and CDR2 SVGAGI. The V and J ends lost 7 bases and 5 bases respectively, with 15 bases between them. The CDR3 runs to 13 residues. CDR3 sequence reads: CASMSGGSDEQYF. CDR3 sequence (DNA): TGTGCCAGCATGAGTGGGGGGAGCGACGAGCAGTACTTC.

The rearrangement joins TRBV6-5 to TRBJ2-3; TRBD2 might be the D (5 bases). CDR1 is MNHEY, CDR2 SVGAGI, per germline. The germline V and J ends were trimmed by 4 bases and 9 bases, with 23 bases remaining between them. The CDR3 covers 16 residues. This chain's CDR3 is CASSFARKGLTGTQYF. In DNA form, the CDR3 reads TGTGCCAGCAGTTTTGCTAGGAAAGGCCTAACGGGGACGCAGTATTTT.

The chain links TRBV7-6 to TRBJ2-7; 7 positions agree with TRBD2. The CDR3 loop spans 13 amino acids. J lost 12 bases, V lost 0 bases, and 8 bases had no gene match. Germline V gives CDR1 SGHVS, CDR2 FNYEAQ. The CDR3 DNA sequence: TGTGCCAGCAGCTTAGCGCTAGCGGACCAACGGTACTTC. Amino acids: CASSLALADQRYF. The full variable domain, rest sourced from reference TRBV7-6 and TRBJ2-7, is GAGVSQSPRYKVTKRGQDVALRCDPISGHVSLYWYRQALGQGPEFLTYFNYEAQQDKSGLPNDRFSAERPEGSISTLTIQRTEQRDSAMYRCASSLALADQRYFGPGTRLTVT.

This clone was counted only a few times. The CDR3: CASSQAGSGYNEQFF. In nucleotides, the CDR3 is TGCGCCAGCAGCCAAGCGGGTAGCGGGTACAATGAGCAGTTCTTC. The chain recombines TRBV4-1 with TRBJ2-1; 7 bases are shared with TRBD2. This CDR3 has 15 amino acids. Trimming removed 1 base from V and 4 bases from J; junction bases left unmatched: 4. The germline V gene has CDR1 MGHRA and CDR2 YSYEKL.

CDR3 DNA: TGTGCCAGCAGTATACAGGGAGGGAACACCGGGGAGCTGTTTTTT. It encodes CASSIQGGNTGELFF. This chain links TRBV6-5 with TRBJ2-2, with D perhaps TRBD1 or TRBD2 (6 bases each). V gave up 5 bases and J gave up 1 base, with 11 bases separating them. CDR1 MNHEY and CDR2 SVGAGI come from the germline V gene. CDR3 length: 15 amino acids.

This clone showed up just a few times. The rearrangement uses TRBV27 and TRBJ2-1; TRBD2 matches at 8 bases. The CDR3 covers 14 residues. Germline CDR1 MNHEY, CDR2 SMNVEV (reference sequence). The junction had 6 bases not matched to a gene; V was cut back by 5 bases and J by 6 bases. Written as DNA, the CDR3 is TGTGCCAGCAGTCTAGGGGGACTAGGCAATGAGCAGTTCTTC. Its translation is CASSLGGLGNEQFF.

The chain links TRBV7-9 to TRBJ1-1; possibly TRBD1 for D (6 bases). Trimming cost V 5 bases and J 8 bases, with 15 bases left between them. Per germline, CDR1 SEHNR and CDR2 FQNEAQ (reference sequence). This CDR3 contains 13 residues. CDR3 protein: CASSQLGGGEAFF. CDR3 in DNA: TGTGCCAGCAGCCAGTTAGGGGGTGGAGAAGCTTTCTTT.

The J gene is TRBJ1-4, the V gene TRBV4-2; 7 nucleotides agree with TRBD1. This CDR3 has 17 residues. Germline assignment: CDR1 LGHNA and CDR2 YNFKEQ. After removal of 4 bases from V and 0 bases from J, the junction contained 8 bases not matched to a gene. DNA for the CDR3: TGTGCCAGCAGCCCCCAAGGAGGGACAGCAACTAATGAAAAACTGTTTTTT. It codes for CASSPQGGTATNEKLFF.

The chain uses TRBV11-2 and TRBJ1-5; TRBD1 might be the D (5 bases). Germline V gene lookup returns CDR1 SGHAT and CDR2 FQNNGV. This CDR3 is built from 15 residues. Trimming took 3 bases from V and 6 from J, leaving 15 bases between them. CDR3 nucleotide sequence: TGTGCCAGCAGCTTGGGGCCCGAAGGGGCTCAGCCCCAGCATTTT. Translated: CASSLGPEGAQPQHF.

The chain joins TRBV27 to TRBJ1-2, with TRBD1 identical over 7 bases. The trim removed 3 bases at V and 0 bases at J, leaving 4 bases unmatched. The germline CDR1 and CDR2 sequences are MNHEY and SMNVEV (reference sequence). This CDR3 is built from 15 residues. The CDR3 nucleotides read TGTGCCAGCAGTTTGCGCAGGGGGACTAACTATGGCTACACCTTC. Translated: CASSLRRGTNYGYTF.

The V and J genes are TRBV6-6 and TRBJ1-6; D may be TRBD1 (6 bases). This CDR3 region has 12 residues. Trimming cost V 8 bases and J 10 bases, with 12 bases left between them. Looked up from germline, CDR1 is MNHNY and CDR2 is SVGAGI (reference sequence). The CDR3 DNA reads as TGTGCCAGCGGCCCAGGGGTCTCACCCCTCCACTTT. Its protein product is CASGPGVSPLHF.

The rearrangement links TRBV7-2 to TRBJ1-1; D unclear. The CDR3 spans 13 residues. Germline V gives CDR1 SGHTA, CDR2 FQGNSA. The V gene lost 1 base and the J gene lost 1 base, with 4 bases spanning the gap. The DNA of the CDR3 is TGTGCCAGCAGCTTAGTTCCGAACACTGAAGCTTTCTTT. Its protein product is CASSLVPNTEAFF.

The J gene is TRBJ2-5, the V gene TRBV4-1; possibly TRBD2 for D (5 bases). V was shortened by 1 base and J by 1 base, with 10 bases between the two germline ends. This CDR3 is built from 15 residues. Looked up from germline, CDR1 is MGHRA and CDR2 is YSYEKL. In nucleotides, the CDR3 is TGCGCCAGCAGCCAAGTCGCCGGACTCCAAGAGACCCAGTACTTC. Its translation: CASSQVAGLQETQYF.

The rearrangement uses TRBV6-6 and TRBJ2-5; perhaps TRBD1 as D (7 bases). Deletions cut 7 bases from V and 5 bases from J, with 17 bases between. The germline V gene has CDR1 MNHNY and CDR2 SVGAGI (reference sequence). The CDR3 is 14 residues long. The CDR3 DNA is TGTGCCAGCAAAAAGGGGGCAGGGGGGGAGACCCAGTACTTC. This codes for CASKKGAGGETQYF.

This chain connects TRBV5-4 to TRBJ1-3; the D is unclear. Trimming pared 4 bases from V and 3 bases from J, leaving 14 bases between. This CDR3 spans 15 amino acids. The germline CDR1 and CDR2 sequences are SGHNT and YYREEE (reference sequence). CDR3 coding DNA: TGTGCCAGCAGCGGCCAAGGCCTAGGTGGAAACACCATATATTTT. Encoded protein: CASSGQGLGGNTIYF. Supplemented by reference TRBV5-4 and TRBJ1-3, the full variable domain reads ETGVTQSPTHLIKTRGQQVTLRCSSQSGHNTVSWYQQALGQGPQFIFQYYREEENGRGNFPPRFSGLQFPNYSSELNVNALELDDSALYLCASSGQGLGGNTIYFGEGSWLTVV.

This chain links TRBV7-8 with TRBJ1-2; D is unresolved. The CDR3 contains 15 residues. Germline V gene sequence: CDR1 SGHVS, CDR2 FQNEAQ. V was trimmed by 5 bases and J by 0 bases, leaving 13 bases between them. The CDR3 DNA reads TGTGCCAGCAGCGTGCGAGTCTCCCCTAACTATGGCTACACCTTC. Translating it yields CASSVRVSPNYGYTF.

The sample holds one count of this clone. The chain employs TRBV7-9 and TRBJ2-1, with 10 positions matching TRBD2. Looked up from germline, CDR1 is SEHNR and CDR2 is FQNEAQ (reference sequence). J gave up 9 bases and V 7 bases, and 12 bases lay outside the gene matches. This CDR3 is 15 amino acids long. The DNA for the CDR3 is TGTGCCAGCACCAGGCCCCTAGCGGGAGTAGTTGAGCAGTTCTTC. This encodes CASTRPLAGVVEQFF.

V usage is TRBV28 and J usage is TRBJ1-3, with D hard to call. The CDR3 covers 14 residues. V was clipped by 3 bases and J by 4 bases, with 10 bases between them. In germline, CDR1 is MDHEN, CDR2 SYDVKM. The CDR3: CASSFSPRGNTIYF. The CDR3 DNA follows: TGTGCCAGCAGTTTTTCCCCCCGGGGAAACACCATATATTTT.

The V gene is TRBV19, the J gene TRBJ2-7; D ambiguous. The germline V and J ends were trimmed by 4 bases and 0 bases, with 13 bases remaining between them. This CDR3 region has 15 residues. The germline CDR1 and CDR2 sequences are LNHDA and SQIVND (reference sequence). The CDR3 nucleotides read TGTGCCAGTAGTAATCCGAAGTCGAGCTCCTACGAGCAGTACTTC. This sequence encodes CASSNPKSSSYEQYF.

The CDR3 spells CASSLTGDTGQPQHF. CDR3 in DNA: TGCGCCAGCAGCTTGACAGGGGATACGGGTCAGCCCCAGCATTTT. V and J are TRBV5-1 and TRBJ1-5, with 7 nucleotides matching TRBD1. The CDR3 runs to 15 residues. Trimming at V came to 1 base and at J to 6 bases, leaving 7 bases not matched to a gene. Germline V gene data show CDR1 as SGHRS and CDR2 as YFSETQ.